These 24 T cell receptor beta chains were sequenced from one sample in a study of blood T cell repertoires in COVID-19. This table comes from immunoSEQ multiplex PCR, and its TCRdb copy is limited to in-frame clones, with some not included. The sample has hundreds of thousands of clones; 75% to 85% are singletons. Sequencing was performed on peripheral blood. The receptors shown here come from a man in his fifties with active or convalescent COVID-19.

The chain is built from TRBV6-6 and TRBJ2-3, with 8 nucleotides matching TRBD2. Germline CDR1 is MNHNY and CDR2 is SVGAGI (reference sequence). The V and J ends lost 2 bases and 5 bases, in that order; junction bases with no gene match: 9. This CDR3 comprises 16 residues. In nucleotides, the CDR3 is TGTGCCAGCAGTTACACTAGCGGTTTGGCCTTAGATACGCAGTATTTT. This codes for CASSYTSGLALDTQYF.

The chain combines TRBV12-3 or TRBV12-4 with TRBJ1-5, with D unclear. Deletions cut 6 bases from V and 5 bases from J, with 11 bases between. CDR3 length equals 13 residues. CDR3 region: CASSAGLDQPQHF. Written as DNA, the CDR3 is TGTGCCAGCAGCGCGGGCCTCGATCAGCCCCAGCATTTT.

Here the CDR3 reads CASSLLGGFKNIQYF. The CDR3 DNA is TGTGCCAGCAGCTTGCTTGGGGGGTTCAAAAACATTCAGTACTTC. This chain joins TRBV5-8 and TRBJ2-4; D perhaps matches TRBD2 (6 bases). The germline V and J ends were trimmed by 1 base and 3 bases, with 11 bases remaining between them. The CDR3 has 15 amino acids. Looked up from germline, CDR1 is SGHTS and CDR2 is YDEGEE.

V and J are TRBV28 and TRBJ1-4, with D hard to call. Trimming shortened V by 6 bases and J by 6 bases, and 11 bases separated the two germline ends. The CDR3 runs to 13 residues. In germline, CDR1 is MDHEN, CDR2 SYDVKM. The CDR3 nucleotides read TGTGCCAGCAGCCTCGGGAGCTATGAAAAACTGTTTTTT. It codes for CASSLGSYEKLFF.

The rearrangement joins TRBV7-9 to TRBJ1-2, with TRBD1 identical over 7 bases. The CDR3 is 12 amino acids. Germline V lookup: CDR1 SEHNR, CDR2 FQNEAQ (reference sequence). With V trimmed by 1 base and J by 14 bases, 7 bases remained unmatched. CDR3 sequence (DNA): TGTGCCAGCAGCTTAGAATACAGGGGTACGACCTTC. This gives the protein CASSLEYRGTTF.

The chain recombines TRBV5-1 with TRBJ1-4; D remains ambiguous. Trimming took 0 bases from V and 1 from J, leaving 7 bases between them. Germline CDR1 is SGHRS and CDR2 is YFSETQ. The CDR3 sequence is 15 residues long. CDR3 sequence reads: CASSLGGGTNEKLFF. The CDR3 DNA reads TGCGCCAGCAGCTTGGGGGGAGGAACTAATGAAAAACTGTTTTTT.

The rearrangement joins TRBV28 to TRBJ1-4, with 8 bases that match TRBD1. V trimming: 6 bases; J trimming: 8 bases; junction bases outside the gene matches: 8. The germline gives CDR1 MDHEN, CDR2 SYDVKM. The CDR3 covers 14 residues. CDR3 region: CASSPGQGGEKLFF. The CDR3 DNA sequence: TGTGCCAGCAGCCCTGGACAGGGAGGAGAAAAACTGTTTTTT.

The chain employs TRBV29-1 and TRBJ2-7; 8 bases align to TRBD1. The CDR3 runs to 14 residues. Trimming at V came to 4 bases and at J to 9 bases, leaving 14 bases not matched to a gene. Germline V gives CDR1 SQVTM, CDR2 ANQGSEA. The CDR3 DNA reads as TGCAGCGTTGGGGCCGGGACAGGATCTCTGGGGCAGTACTTC. Its translation: CSVGAGTGSLGQYF.

The chain carries TRBV28 and TRBJ2-7; possibly TRBD1 for D (6 bases). The CDR3 is 15 residues long. Germline CDR1 and CDR2: MDHEN and SYDVKM. Trimming cost V 3 bases and J 2 bases, with 14 bases left between them. This CDR3 is CASSLTGLNPYEQYF. CDR3 DNA sequence: TGTGCCAGCAGTTTGACAGGCTTAAACCCCTACGAGCAGTACTTC.

The chain couples TRBV9 to TRBJ2-1, with 7 bases aligning to TRBD1. Germline CDR1 and CDR2: SGDLS and YYNGEE. The CDR3 runs to 17 residues. Unmatched junction bases numbered 16, after V lost 3 bases and J lost 7 bases. CDR3 region: CASSAPPPDRVKNEQFF. CDR3 sequence (DNA): TGTGCCAGCAGCGCCCCTCCGCCCGACAGGGTAAAGAATGAGCAGTTCTTC.

This clone appeared once. The chain recombines TRBV28 with TRBJ1-1; tentative D call: TRBD1 (6 bases). Trimming removed 5 bases at V and 1 base at J, with 14 bases between. Germline CDR1 is MDHEN and CDR2 is SYDVKM. The CDR3 totals 15 residues. The CDR3 loop is CASSPPGHQNTEAFF. CDR3 in DNA: TGTGCCAGCAGTCCCCCGGGACACCAGAACACTGAAGCTTTCTTT.

This clone was detected only once. The V call is TRBV18, the J call TRBJ2-7; possibly TRBD2 for D (5 bases). The V gene lost 3 bases and the J gene lost 4 bases, with 10 bases spanning the gap. Germline V gene sequence: CDR1 KGHSH, CDR2 LQKENI. The CDR3 loop spans 13 amino acids. CDR3 residues: CASSPAGGYEQYF. The CDR3 region has the DNA TGTGCCAGCTCACCGGCGGGCGGTTACGAGCAGTACTTC.

The rearrangement links TRBV30 to TRBJ2-1; TRBD2 agrees at 12 bases. Germline values: CDR1 GTSNPN, CDR2 SVGIG (reference sequence). V was pared by 5 bases and J by 8 bases, with 7 bases of the junction left unmatched. This CDR3 spans 14 amino acids. CDR3 bases: TGTGCCTGGGATCGACTAGCGGGAGCTGATGAGCAGTTCTTC. It encodes CAWDRLAGADEQFF.

This sequence joins TRBV3-1 (or the pseudogene TRBV3-2) and TRBJ2-1; 10 bases line up with TRBD2. V trimming: 4 bases; J trimming: 3 bases; junction bases outside the gene matches: 15. This CDR3 region has 19 residues. Germline V gene sequence: CDR1 LGHDT, CDR2 YNNKEL (reference sequence). CDR3 sequence reads: CASSPRLAGQAMVYNEQFF. DNA of the CDR3: TGTGCCAGCAGCCCCCGACTAGCGGGCCAAGCGATGGTCTACAATGAGCAGTTCTTC.

The table lists this clone with a few counts. V gene TRBV4-1 combines with J gene TRBJ1-5; 7 nucleotides match TRBD1. Looked up from germline, CDR1 is MGHRA and CDR2 is YSYEKL. Losses at the gene ends were 4 bases for V and 2 bases for J; bases not matched to a gene: 2. The CDR3 covers 14 residues. Written as DNA, the CDR3 is TGCGCCAGCAGCCCCGGACAGGGCAATCAGCCCCAGCATTTT. It codes for CASSPGQGNQPQHF.

This sequence joins TRBV28 and TRBJ1-1; D unresolved. The CDR3 extends over 12 amino acids. V lost 6 bases, J lost 4 bases, and 9 bases lay in between. Germline loops: CDR1 MDHEN, CDR2 SYDVKM. The CDR3 nucleotides are TGTGCCAGCAGGCCGCCGGTCACTGAAGCTTTCTTT. It codes for CASRPPVTEAFF.

The sample holds a few counts of this clone. The chain joins TRBV7-8 to TRBJ1-2; D perhaps matches TRBD1 (5 bases). Looked up from germline, CDR1 is SGHVS and CDR2 is FQNEAQ. The CDR3 extends over 13 amino acids. V lost 5 bases and J lost 1, with 8 bases in between. The DNA for the CDR3 is TGTGCCAGCAGCCCCCAGGGTAACTATGGCTACACCTTC. Residues: CASSPQGNYGYTF.

A few counts support this clone. The J gene is TRBJ2-2, the V gene TRBV21-1; TRBD2 is the table's D call, not checked against the DNA. TRBV21-1 is a recognized pseudogene. The CDR3 runs to 18 residues. DNA for the CDR3: TGTGCCAGCAGCAAAGCACGACTAGCGGGAGGCTGGACCGGGGAGCTGTTTTTT. Encoded protein: CASSKARLAGGWTGELFF.

This chain uses TRBV12-3 or TRBV12-4 with TRBJ1-2, with D unresolved. The CDR3 loop spans 13 amino acids. The germline V and J ends were trimmed by 1 base and 6 bases, with 9 bases remaining between them. This CDR3 reads CASSLGSRNGYTF. The DNA of the CDR3 is TGTGCCAGCAGTTTAGGGTCCAGGAATGGCTACACCTTC.

This chain uses TRBV3-1 (or the pseudogene TRBV3-2) with TRBJ2-3; possibly TRBD2 for D (5 bases). The ends were cut back, 1 base at V and 2 bases at J, with 13 bases in the middle. This CDR3 comprises 16 residues. The germline V gene has CDR1 LGHDT and CDR2 YNNKEL (reference sequence). The CDR3: CASSQGTAVNTDTQYF. The CDR3 DNA sequence: TGTGCCAGCAGCCAAGGTACAGCGGTAAACACAGATACGCAGTATTTT.

The V gene is TRBV15, the J gene TRBJ1-2; weak D call: TRBD1 (5 bases). V gave up 3 bases and J gave up 2 bases, with 13 bases separating them. Germline loops: CDR1 LNHNV, CDR2 YYDKDF (reference sequence). The CDR3 contains 15 residues. In nucleotides, the CDR3 is TGTGCCACCAGCAGCCAGATGGAGGGGAACTATGGCTACACCTTC. Amino acid sequence: CATSSQMEGNYGYTF.

The chain is built from TRBV30 and TRBJ1-2, with 7 positions matching TRBD1. With 8 bases clipped from V and 4 bases from J, the junction kept 28 bases outside the gene matches. Per the germline V gene, CDR1 is GTSNPN and CDR2 is SVGIG (reference sequence). This CDR3 has 19 residues. The CDR3 sequence is CAGDRPQGDPLDLLYGYTF. In nucleotides, the CDR3 is TGTGCCGGTGACCGGCCTCAGGGGGACCCTCTCGACCTCCTCTATGGCTACACCTTC.

The genes are TRBV12-5 and TRBJ2-7; 7 bases align to TRBD1. V dropped 0 bases and J dropped 1; count of bases not matched to a gene: 6. Germline V gives CDR1 LGHNT, CDR2 FRNRAP. This CDR3 is 16 amino acids long. CDR3 residues: CASGLVRRQGSYEQYF. The CDR3 nucleotides are TGTGCTAGTGGTTTGGTACGGAGACAGGGTTCCTACGAGCAGTACTTC.

The chain joins TRBV12-3 or TRBV12-4 to TRBJ2-5; possibly TRBD1 for D (5 bases). V lost 4 bases and J lost 2, with 8 bases in between. The CDR3 runs to 13 residues. The CDR3 loop is CASSSRQQETQYF. The DNA of the CDR3 is TGTGCCAGCAGTTCAAGACAGCAAGAGACCCAGTACTTC.